This T cell receptor beta chain was sequenced during a study of technical replicates of blood from a few donors. CDR3 length: 18 amino acids. CDR1 is LNHDA, CDR2 SQIVND, per germline (reference sequence). V lost 5 bases and J lost 3; bases outside the gene matches: 12. Assay: immunoSEQ multiplex PCR; the TCRdb copy retains only in-frame clones and omits some. Altogether 75,000 to 95,000 clones are present, 75% to 95% being singletons, with the ten largest covering roughly 0.25%. The source material was T cells isolated from PBMCs. This sequence was found in a human donor in good health. V and J are TRBV19 and TRBJ2-1, with TRBD2 matching over 11 bases. CDR3 nucleotides: TGTGCCAGTAGTGCGGAAAGCCTAGCGGGGGGTTACTACAATGAGCAGTTCTTC. It translates to CASSAESLAGGYYNEQFF.